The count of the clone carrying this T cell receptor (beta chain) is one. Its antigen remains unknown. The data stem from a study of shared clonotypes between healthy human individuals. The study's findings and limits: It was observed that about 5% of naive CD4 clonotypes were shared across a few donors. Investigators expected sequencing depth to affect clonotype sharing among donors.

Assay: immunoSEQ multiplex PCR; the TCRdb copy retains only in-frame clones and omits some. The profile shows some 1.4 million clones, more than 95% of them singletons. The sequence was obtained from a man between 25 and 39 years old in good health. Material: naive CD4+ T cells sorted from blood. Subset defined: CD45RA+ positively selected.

CDR3 DNA sequence: TGTGCCAGCAGCCCAGACCCGAGAAGAAAGAACACTGAAGCTTTCTTT. It codes for CASSPDPRRKNTEAFF. The chain recombines TRBV27 with TRBJ1-1; no clear D gene. The CDR3 has 16 amino acids. The V end was cut by 6 bases, the J end by 1 base, with 18 bases between. The germline V gene encodes CDR1 MNHEY and CDR2 SMNVEV (reference sequence).